These 2 T cell receptor beta chains share one sample of origin, sequenced in a study of cytomegalovirus exposure and HLA in healthy donors. 60 Vbeta and 13 Jbeta primers were used in PCR. Here immunoSEQ multiplex PCR was the method, and the copy in TCRdb shows in-frame clones only, minus some. The table records some 190,000 clones, 81% of them present only once. The sequenced sample was PBMCs. The receptors were sampled from a man between 40 and 49 years old in good health and CMV-seropositive.

The genes are TRBV4-3 and TRBJ2-3; TRBD2 matches 10 bases. V shed 5 bases and J 2 bases; nucleotides not matched to a gene: 7. The CDR3 spans 16 residues. The V gene's germline CDR1 is LGHNA and CDR2 YSLEER. DNA of the CDR3: TGCGCCAGCAGCTTCCGACTAGCGGGTCCCACAGATACGCAGTATTTT. Translation: CASSFRLAGPTDTQYF.

V gene TRBV4-2 combines with J gene TRBJ2-7, with 10 bases lining up with TRBD2. Losses at the gene ends were 4 bases for V and 5 bases for J; bases not matched to a gene: 11. Germline CDR1 LGHNA, CDR2 YNFKEQ. The CDR3 covers 16 residues. The CDR3 is CASSPGLAETLNEQYF. CDR3 bases: TGTGCCAGCAGCCCCGGACTAGCGGAGACCCTAAACGAGCAGTACTTC.